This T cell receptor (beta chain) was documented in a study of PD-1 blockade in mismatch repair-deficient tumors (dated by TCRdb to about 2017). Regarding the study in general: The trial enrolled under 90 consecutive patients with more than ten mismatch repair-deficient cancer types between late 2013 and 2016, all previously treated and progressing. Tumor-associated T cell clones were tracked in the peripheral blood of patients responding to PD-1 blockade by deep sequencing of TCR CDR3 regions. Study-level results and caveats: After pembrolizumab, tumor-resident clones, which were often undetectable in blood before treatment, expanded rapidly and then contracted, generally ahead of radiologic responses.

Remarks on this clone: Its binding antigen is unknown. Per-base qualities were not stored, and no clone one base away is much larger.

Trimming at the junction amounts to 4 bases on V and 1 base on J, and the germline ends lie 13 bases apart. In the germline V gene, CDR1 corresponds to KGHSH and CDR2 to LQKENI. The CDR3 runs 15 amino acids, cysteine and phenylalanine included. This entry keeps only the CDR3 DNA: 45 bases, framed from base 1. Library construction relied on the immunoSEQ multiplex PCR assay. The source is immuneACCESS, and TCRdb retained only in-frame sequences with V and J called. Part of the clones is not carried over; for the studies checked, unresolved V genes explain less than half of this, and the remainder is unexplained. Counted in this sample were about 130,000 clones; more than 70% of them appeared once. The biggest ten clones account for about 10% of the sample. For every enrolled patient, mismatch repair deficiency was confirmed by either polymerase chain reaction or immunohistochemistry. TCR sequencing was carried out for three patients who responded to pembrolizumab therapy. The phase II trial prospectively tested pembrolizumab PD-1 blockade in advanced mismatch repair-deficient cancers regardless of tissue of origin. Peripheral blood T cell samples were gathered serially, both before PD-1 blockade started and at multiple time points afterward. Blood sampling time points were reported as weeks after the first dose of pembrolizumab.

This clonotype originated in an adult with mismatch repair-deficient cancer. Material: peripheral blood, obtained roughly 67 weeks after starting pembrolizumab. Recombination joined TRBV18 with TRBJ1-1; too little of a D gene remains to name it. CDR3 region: CASSQSTDSNTEAFF. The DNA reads TGTGCCAGCTCACAGAGCACGGATTCGAACACTGAAGCTTTCTTT.